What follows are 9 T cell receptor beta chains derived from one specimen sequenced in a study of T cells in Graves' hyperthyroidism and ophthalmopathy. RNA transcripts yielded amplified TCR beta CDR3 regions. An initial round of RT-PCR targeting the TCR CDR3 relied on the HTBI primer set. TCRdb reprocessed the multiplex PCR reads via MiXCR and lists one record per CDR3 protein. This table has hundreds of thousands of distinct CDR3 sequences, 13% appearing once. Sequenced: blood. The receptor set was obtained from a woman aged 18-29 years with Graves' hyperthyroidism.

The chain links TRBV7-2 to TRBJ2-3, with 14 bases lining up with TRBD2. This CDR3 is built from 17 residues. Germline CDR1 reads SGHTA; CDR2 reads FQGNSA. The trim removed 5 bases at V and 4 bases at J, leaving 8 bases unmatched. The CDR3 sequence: CASSPPGLAGAADTQYF. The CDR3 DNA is TGTGCCAGCAGCCCTCCGGGACTAGCGGGAGCTGCAGATACGCAGTATTTT.

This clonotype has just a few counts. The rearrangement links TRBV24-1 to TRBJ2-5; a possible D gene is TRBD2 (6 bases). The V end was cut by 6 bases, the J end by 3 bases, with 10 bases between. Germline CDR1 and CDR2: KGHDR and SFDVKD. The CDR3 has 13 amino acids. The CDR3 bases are TGTGCCACCAGTAGGGCGGGGAAAGAGACCCAGTACTTC. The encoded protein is CATSRAGKETQYF.

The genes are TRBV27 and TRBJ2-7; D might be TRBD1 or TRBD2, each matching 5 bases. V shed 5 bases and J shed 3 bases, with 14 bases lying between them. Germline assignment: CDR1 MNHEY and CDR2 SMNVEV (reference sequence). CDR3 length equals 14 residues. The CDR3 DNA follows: TGTGCCAGCAGTCCCTCGGGACGGGACTACGAGCAGTACTTC. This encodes CASSPSGRDYEQYF.

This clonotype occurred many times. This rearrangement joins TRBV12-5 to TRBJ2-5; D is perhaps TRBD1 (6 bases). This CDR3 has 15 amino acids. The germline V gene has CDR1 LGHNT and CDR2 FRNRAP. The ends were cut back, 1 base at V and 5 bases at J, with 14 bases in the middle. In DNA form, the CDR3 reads TGTGCTAGTGGTTTGGATACAGGGCGCCGGGAGACCCAGTACTTC. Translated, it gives CASGLDTGRRETQYF.

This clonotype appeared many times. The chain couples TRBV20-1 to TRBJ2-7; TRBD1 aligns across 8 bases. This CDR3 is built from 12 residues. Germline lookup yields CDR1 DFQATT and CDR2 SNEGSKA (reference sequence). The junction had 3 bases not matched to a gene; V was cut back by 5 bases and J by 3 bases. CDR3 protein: CSALQGDYEQYF. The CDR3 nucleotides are TGCAGTGCTCTACAGGGGGACTACGAGCAGTACTTC.

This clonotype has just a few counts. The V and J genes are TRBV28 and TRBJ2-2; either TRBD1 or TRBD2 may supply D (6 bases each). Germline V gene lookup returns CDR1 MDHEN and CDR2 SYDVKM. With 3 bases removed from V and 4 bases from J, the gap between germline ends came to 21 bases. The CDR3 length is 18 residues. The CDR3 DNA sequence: TGTGCCAGCAGTTTTGGGGGGACATTGGTTTTCGGCACCGGGGAGCTGTTTTTT. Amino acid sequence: CASSFGGTLVFGTGELFF. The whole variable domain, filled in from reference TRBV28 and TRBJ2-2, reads DVKVTQSSRYLVKRTGEKVFLECVQDMDHENMFWYRQDPGLGLRLIYFSYDVKMKEKGDIPEGYSVSREKKERFSLILESASTNQTSMYLCASSFGGTLVFGTGELFFGEGSRLTVL.

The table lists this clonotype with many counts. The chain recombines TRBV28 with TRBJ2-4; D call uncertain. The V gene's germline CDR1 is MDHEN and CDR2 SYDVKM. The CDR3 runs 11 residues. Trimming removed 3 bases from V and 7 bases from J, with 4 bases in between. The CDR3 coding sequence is TGTGCCAGCAGTTTGCACAACATTCAGTACTTC. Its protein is CASSLHNIQYF. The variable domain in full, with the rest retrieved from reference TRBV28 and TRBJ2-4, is DVKVTQSSRYLVKRTGEKVFLECVQDMDHENMFWYRQDPGLGLRLIYFSYDVKMKEKGDIPEGYSVSREKKERFSLILESASTNQTSMYLCASSLHNIQYFGAGTRLSVL.

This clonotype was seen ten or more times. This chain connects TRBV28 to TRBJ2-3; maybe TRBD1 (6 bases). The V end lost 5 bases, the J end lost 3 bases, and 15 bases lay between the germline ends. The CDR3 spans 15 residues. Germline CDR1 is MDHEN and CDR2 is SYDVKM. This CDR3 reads CASSPTDRLTDTQYF. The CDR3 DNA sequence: TGTGCCAGCAGTCCCACCGACAGGTTAACAGATACGCAGTATTTT.

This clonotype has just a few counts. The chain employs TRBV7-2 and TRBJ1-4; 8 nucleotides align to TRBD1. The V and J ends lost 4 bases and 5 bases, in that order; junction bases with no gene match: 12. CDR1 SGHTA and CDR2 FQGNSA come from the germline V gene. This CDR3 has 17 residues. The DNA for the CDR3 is TGTGCCAGCAGCTCGCGACCCCCGGACAGGGTAAATGAAAAACTGTTTTTT. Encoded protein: CASSSRPPDRVNEKLFF.